This T cell receptor (beta chain) was sequenced in a study of naive and memory T cell subsets (TCRdb year 2017). Broadly, across the study: Sorted naive and memory T cell subsets from peripheral blood were analyzed in the study using a UMI-based, open-source pipeline for TCR alpha and beta sequencing. IgG serology results and the functional CMV T cell responses were in complete agreement. RNA was DNase-treated and reverse transcribed with TCR constant-region primers, mostly using SuperScript III. Broader findings and caveats from the paper: TCR abundance followed a power law with an exponent that was different for naive and memory subsets but consistent across the three individuals. A clonotype was defined as a single alpha or beta chain sequence rather than as a paired alpha/beta receptor. RNA-based TCR counts may be influenced by expression changes linked to T cell activation and differentiation. In both CD4 and CD8 cells, the Gini index increased while Shannon and inverse Simpson diversity decreased from naive through CM, EM and EMRA. The repertoire findings for the naive and memory subsets could not be validated, as no ground truth was available. Once error correction was done, more than 90% of naive TCR sequences showed up just once, which made the naive abundance distributions much steeper than those of the memory subsets.

From the second PCR step on, the TCR alpha and beta chain libraries were amplified in separate reactions. Donor CMV status was determined by IFNgamma production from CD4+ T cells after overnight stimulation of fresh PBMCs with CMV viral lysate. CD4 T cells were positively selected with Miltenyi beads, followed by positive selection of CD8 T cells from the CD4-negative fraction. Cells stained for CD3, CD4, CD8, CD45RA, CD27 and a live/dead dye were sorted on a BD Aria II into four subsets by CD45RA and CD27. Blood came from a few healthy volunteers, each fractionated into CD4 and CD8 T cells and then into four differentiation subsets. About 110 ml of peripheral blood was drawn per donor, and PBMC were isolated by Ficoll-Paque PLUS density-gradient centrifugation. Sorted cells were lysed in RLT buffer, and RNA was extracted with a Qiagen RNeasy kit and stored at -80°C. The protocol used for the library was UMI-ligation and nested PCR. An equimolar mix of two oligonucleotides covering both TRBC1 and TRBC2 was used as the beta constant-region primer. The ligated cDNA went through four rounds of PCR with nested alpha and beta constant-region primers together with the SP2 primer. A single-stranded oligonucleotide containing the SP2 primer and a 12-nucleotide UMI was joined to the 3' end of the cDNA by T4 RNA ligase 1. The ligation reaction was kept at 16 degrees C for roughly 19-25 hours. PCR2 was usually performed as a SYBR Green qPCR and halted at a preset threshold so that over-amplification would not occur. All purifications after the first were performed with Agencourt AMPure XP magnetic beads. Library quantification was done by Qubit, followed by a TapeStation check on which the main peak was expected at around 650 bp. Pooled libraries were sequenced on an Illumina MiSeq with v2 2x251 paired-end kits, typically giving about 0.85-2 million reads per sample. Each sample's library went into the pool at roughly 4 nM, and roughly 5-7.5% PhiX was added to help with cluster recognition. In the source study's methods: Decombinator assigned V and J genes to Demultiplexor-processed FASTQ reads by tag matching, allowing a single base-pair mismatch. Collapsinator relied on UMIs to fix sequencing errors as well as frequency errors caused by PCR heterogeneity. TCRs were translated and CDR3s were extracted from the conserved cysteine to the FGXG phenylalanine by CDR3Translator, with non-productive sequences being flagged. Repertoires were subsampled to equal numbers of UMI-defined TCRs before Gini, Shannon entropy and inverse Simpson indices were calculated. Within the linear range, a power law was fitted to clonotype abundance distributions using maximum likelihood. For one naive CD8 sample, the pipeline and MIGEC produced similar UMI counts, unique TCR numbers and clonal distributions. Repertoires were searched for roughly 7,300 CMV-associated CDR3 sequences compiled from VDJdb and a published dataset. TCRdb reprocessing: public reads trimmed at Q25 with fastp, clones called with MiXCR, in-frame beta chains kept. Identical CDR3 proteins give one entry, which carries the most common genes and DNA. These V and J calls derive from TCRdb rather than the authors' analysis. Present in this sample are 95,000 to 150,000 distinct CDR3 sequences, about 36% of which were seen just once. Jointly, the top ten make up around 0.92% of the sample.

Comment on this clonotype: Its antigen has not been determined. No much larger clone exists at a distance of one base, and base qualities are not known.

The CDR3 starts with the cysteine, ends with the phenylalanine, and has 17 residues. CDR3 DNA is the only sequence kept; it has 51 bases, read in frame from the first base. V is pruned by 4 bases and J by 4 bases, leaving 10 bases of the junction without a gene match. Sequenced material: central memory CD4+ T cells from blood. The cell subset or site label on this specimen signifies: central memory, CD45RA- CD27+. Recombination connected TRBV12-3 or TRBV12-4 to TRBJ2-1, with 10 bases aligning to TRBD1. The sequence was collected from a human donor in good health. The nucleotide sequence is TGTGCCAGCAGTTCAAGCTCCGGGACAGGGGTTTACAATGAGCAGTTCTTC. Its protein reads: CASSSSSGTGVYNEQFF.